The 27 T cell receptor beta chains below come from one sample, sequenced in a study of T cells after yellow fever vaccination. TCRdb re-analysed the 5' RACE reads in MiXCR, keeping a single row per CDR3 protein. The sample has some 130,000 distinct CDR3 sequences, 6.6% seen once. The sample in question was CD4+ T cells sorted from PBMCs, obtained 10 days after the yellow fever booster vaccination. The origin of the receptors is a man younger than 45 who received the YFV17D yellow fever vaccine.

This rearrangement joins TRBV5-6 to TRBJ2-1, with TRBD2 identical over 8 bases. Germline CDR1 SGHDT, CDR2 YYEEEE. V lost 4 bases and J lost 3; bases outside the gene matches: 12. The CDR3 extends over 17 amino acids. CDR3 bases: TGTGCCAGCAGCCCCGCGGGGGGAGCGGCGATCTACAATGAGCAGTTCTTC. This sequence encodes CASSPAGGAAIYNEQFF. Using reference TRBV5-6 and TRBJ2-1 for the parts outside the CDR3, the full variable domain is DAGVTQSPTHLIKTRGQQVTLRCSPKSGHDTVSWYQQALGQGPQFIFQYYEEEERQRGNFPDRFSGHQFPNYSSELNVNALLLGDSALYLCASSPAGGAAIYNEQFFGPGTRLTVL.

The table lists this clonotype with many counts. The chain joins TRBV7-2 to TRBJ2-1, with D possibly being TRBD2 (6 bases). V gave up 5 bases and J gave up 9 bases, with 11 bases separating them. CDR1 is SGHTA and CDR2 is FQGNSA in the germline V gene. The CDR3 covers 12 residues. The CDR3 is CASSPLGGEQFF. The DNA for the CDR3 is TGTGCCAGCAGCCCCCTGGGAGGTGAGCAGTTCTTC.

This clonotype was observed many times. The rearrangement uses TRBV30 and TRBJ2-1; no reliable D call. Trimming removed 1 base at V and 4 bases at J, with 2 bases between. Germline CDR1 reads GTSNPN; CDR2 reads SVGIG (reference sequence). The CDR3 has 11 residues. The CDR3 bases are TGTGCCTGGAGTGCTTACAATGAGCAGTTCTTC. Its protein product is CAWSAYNEQFF.

This clonotype appeared many times. V usage is TRBV6-5 and J usage is TRBJ2-7; D gene unclear. The CDR3 extends over 14 amino acids. With 6 bases removed from V and 0 bases from J, the gap between germline ends came to 12 bases. Germline-derived CDR1 and CDR2 are MNHEY and SVGAGI. CDR3 in DNA: TGTGCCAGCAGGCCAACTTATAGCTCCTACGAGCAGTACTTC. This codes for CASRPTYSSYEQYF.

This clonotype has ten or more counts. The V call is TRBV18, the J call TRBJ2-6; 8 bases match TRBD1. CDR1 and CDR2 (germline): KGHSH, LQKENI. The CDR3 contains 15 residues. J was trimmed by 2 bases and V by 3 bases; bases with no gene match: 0. Written as DNA, the CDR3 is TGTGCCAGCTCACCGACAGGGGCTGGGGCCAACGTCCTGACTTTC. Translated, it gives CASSPTGAGANVLTF.

This clonotype was detected many times. The chain combines TRBV5-4 with TRBJ2-1; D remains unclear. The germline V gene has CDR1 SGHNT and CDR2 YYREEE (reference sequence). V lost 5 bases to trimming and J lost 7 bases, with 7 bases between them. The CDR3 covers 11 residues. The DNA of the CDR3 is TGTGCCAGCAGATCGATGAATGAGCAGTTCTTC. It is translated as CASRSMNEQFF.

This clonotype has a count of ten or more. The J gene is TRBJ1-1, the V gene TRBV10-3; TRBD1 matches 8 bases. The V and J ends lost 6 bases and 1 base, in that order; junction bases with no gene match: 4. Per the germline V gene, CDR1 is ENHRY and CDR2 is SYGVKD. This CDR3 region has 14 residues. CDR3 loop: CAIRATGENTEAFF. CDR3 nucleotides: TGTGCCATCAGAGCGACAGGGGAGAACACTGAAGCTTTCTTT.

In its sample, this clonotype was seen many times. This chain connects TRBV5-1 to TRBJ2-5; TRBD1 might be the D (5 bases). V lost 1 base and J 4 bases, leaving 8 bases between the germline ends. The CDR3 has 13 residues. Per germline, CDR1 SGHRS and CDR2 YFSETQ. Here the CDR3 DNA reads TGCGCCAGCAGCTTGACCCAGGGAGAGACCCAGTACTTC. Translated: CASSLTQGETQYF. The entire variable domain, with the rest obtained from reference TRBV5-1 and TRBJ2-5, is as follows: KAGVTQTPRYLIKTRGQQVTLSCSPISGHRSVSWYQQTPGQGLQFLFEYFSETQRNKGNFPGRFSGRQFSNSRSEMNVSTLELGDSALYLCASSLTQGETQYFGPGTRLLVL.

Of note for this clonotype: Just one base apart from a much larger clone, this may be a read error. DNA for the CDR3: TGTGCCAGCAGCTTCCTAGCGGCTAACACCGGGGAGCTGTTTTTT. Its translation: CASSFLAANTGELFF. V gene TRBV7-2 combines with J gene TRBJ2-2, with 7 bases that match TRBD2. Germline trimming cut 3 bases from V and 2 bases from J; bases unmatched to any gene: 3. Germline CDR1 is SGHTA and CDR2 is FQGNSA. This CDR3 comprises 15 residues.

This clonotype was counted between two and nine times. V is TRBV5-4 and J is TRBJ2-7; D possibly corresponds to TRBD2 (7 bases). The CDR3 totals 14 residues. Between the trimmed V and J ends, which lost 2 bases and 5 bases, there was a span of 14 bases. Looked up from germline, CDR1 is SGHNT and CDR2 is YYREEE (reference sequence). CDR3 sequence (DNA): TGTGCCAGCAGCTTAGGGGGGGTAAATGACGAGCAGTACTTC. Translation gives CASSLGGVNDEQYF. The full variable domain, with the rest looked up from reference TRBV5-4 and TRBJ2-7, is ETGVTQSPTHLIKTRGQQVTLRCSSQSGHNTVSWYQQALGQGPQFIFQYYREEENGRGNFPPRFSGLQFPNYSSELNVNALELDDSALYLCASSLGGVNDEQYFGPGTRLTVT.

Only a few counts were recorded for this clonotype. V and J are TRBV20-1 and TRBJ2-2, with 14 bases that match TRBD2. CDR1 is DFQATT, CDR2 SNEGSKA, per germline (reference sequence). This CDR3 has 17 residues. J lost 6 bases, V lost 3 bases, and 9 bases had no gene match. The CDR3 sequence is CSARSTSGRAGAGELFF. CDR3 DNA sequence: TGCAGTGCTAGGTCGACTAGCGGGAGGGCCGGCGCCGGGGAGCTGTTTTTT.

This clonotype was seen ten or more times. V gene TRBV5-1 combines with J gene TRBJ2-5, with a possible D match to TRBD2 (5 bases). The CDR3 spans 16 residues. Germline CDR1 SGHRS, CDR2 YFSETQ. Trimming stripped 0 bases from V and 0 bases from J, with 12 bases between. The CDR3 reads CASSLVGRGDQETQYF. The DNA of the CDR3 is TGCGCCAGCAGCTTGGTAGGTCGGGGAGACCAAGAGACCCAGTACTTC.

This clonotype was seen many times. V gene TRBV12-3 or TRBV12-4 combines with J gene TRBJ2-5; the match to TRBD2 covers 13 bases. J gave up 5 bases and V 6 bases, and 3 bases lay outside the gene matches. CDR3 length: 14 amino acids. The CDR3 DNA follows: TGTGCCAGCAGGCGACTAGCGGGAGGCGAGACCCAGTACTTC. Its translation is CASRRLAGGETQYF.

This clonotype was seen many times. This chain connects TRBV5-1 to TRBJ2-1, with 7 bases aligning to TRBD1. The length of the CDR3 is 14 residues. The V gene's germline CDR1 is SGHRS and CDR2 YFSETQ. V shed 4 bases, J shed 7 bases, and the junction held 8 bases outside the gene matches. CDR3 sequence reads: CASSNGNRGNEQFF. The CDR3 coding sequence is TGCGCCAGCAGCAATGGAAACAGGGGAAATGAGCAGTTCTTC.

Ten or more counts support this clonotype. The genes are TRBV5-1 and TRBJ1-1; the D gene is possibly TRBD1 (5 bases). V lost 0 bases to trimming and J lost 7 bases, with 16 bases between them. Germline V gene sequence: CDR1 SGHRS, CDR2 YFSETQ. There are 15 residues in the CDR3. The CDR3 is CASSLDGSGAVEAFF. CDR3 DNA: TGCGCCAGCAGCTTGGATGGGTCCGGGGCAGTTGAAGCTTTCTTT. The complete variable domain, with remaining parts taken from reference TRBV5-1 and TRBJ1-1, reads KAGVTQTPRYLIKTRGQQVTLSCSPISGHRSVSWYQQTPGQGLQFLFEYFSETQRNKGNFPGRFSGRQFSNSRSEMNVSTLELGDSALYLCASSLDGSGAVEAFFGQGTRLTVV.

This CDR3 reads CSVSAANTGELFF. The CDR3 DNA sequence: TGCAGTGTGTCGGCCGCGAACACCGGGGAGCTGTTTTTT. The chain has TRBV20-1 and TRBJ2-2; D remains ambiguous. CDR3 size: 13 residues. The V gene lost 7 bases and the J gene lost 0 bases, with 9 bases spanning the gap. Germline CDR1 is DFQATT and CDR2 is SNEGSKA (reference sequence).

About this clonotype: A read error is possible here, since a much larger clone lies one base away. The chain recombines TRBV20-1 with TRBJ2-5, with D unclear. This CDR3 comprises 15 residues. Between the trimmed V and J ends, which lost 2 bases and 6 bases, there was a span of 19 bases. Germline CDR1 DFQATT, CDR2 SNEGSKA (reference sequence). CDR3 sequence: CSARIVDGPTQTQYF. The CDR3, as DNA: TGCAGTGCTAGAATTGTCGACGGTCCCACCCAGACCCAGTACTTC.

This clonotype came up many times. The V call is TRBV20-1, the J call TRBJ2-3; no reliable D call. The CDR3 loop spans 11 amino acids. V dropped 3 bases and J dropped 7 bases, with 8 bases sitting between them. Germline CDR1 and CDR2: DFQATT and SNEGSKA (reference sequence). The CDR3 nucleotides read TGCAGTGCTAGTGGGCCGAATACGCAGTATTTT. It specifies CSASGPNTQYF.

The table lists this clonotype with a few counts. The chain is built from TRBV12-5 and TRBJ1-1; D remains unclear. The CDR3 has 19 amino acids. Trimming took off 0 bases at V and 5 bases at J, with 25 bases between the two ends. In germline, CDR1 is LGHNT, CDR2 FRNRAP. In nucleotides, the CDR3 is TGTGCTAGTGGTTTGGTAGGAAAAGAAAGATTGGGTACGCGGACTGAAGCTTTCTTT. Amino acid sequence: CASGLVGKERLGTRTEAFF.

This rearrangement joins TRBV20-1 to TRBJ1-2; 11 bases match TRBD1. The CDR3 totals 15 residues. Germline V gene lookup returns CDR1 DFQATT and CDR2 SNEGSKA (reference sequence). With V trimmed by 6 bases and J by 0 bases, 6 bases remained unmatched. The CDR3: CSAEDRGPANYGYTF. The CDR3 nucleotides are TGCAGTGCCGAGGACAGGGGGCCTGCTAACTATGGCTACACCTTC.

This clonotype was recorded at least ten times. The chain recombines TRBV11-2 with TRBJ2-7, with 8 bases matching TRBD2. Germline V gene sequence: CDR1 SGHAT, CDR2 FQNNGV. The V gene end was trimmed by 5 bases and the J gene end by 4 bases; junction bases not matched to a gene: 7. The CDR3 totals 14 residues. The chain's CDR3 is CASSIRLARYEQYF. CDR3 DNA: TGTGCCAGCAGCATTCGACTAGCGAGGTACGAGCAGTACTTC.

In regard to this clonotype: A read error may explain this, as a much larger clone is one base away. The V and J genes are TRBV9 and TRBJ2-1; perhaps TRBD2 as D (6 bases). Germline values: CDR1 SGDLS, CDR2 YYNGEE. The V gene lost 4 bases and the J gene lost 10 bases, with 21 bases spanning the gap. The CDR3 sequence is 15 residues long. CDR3 sequence reads: CASSSRPTRDDEQFF. CDR3 coding DNA: TGTGCCAGCAGCTCACGACCTACGCGGGACGACGAGCAGTTCTTC.

This clonotype was recorded at least ten times. The chain has TRBV12-3 or TRBV12-4 and TRBJ2-1, with 7 bases that match TRBD2. After removal of 6 bases from V and 9 bases from J, the junction contained 8 bases not matched to a gene. CDR3 length equals 13 residues. CDR3 bases: TGTGCCAGCAGCCGGACAAGGGAGGGTGAGCAGTTCTTC. Translation: CASSRTREGEQFF.

This clonotype was counted ten times or more. The chain links TRBV5-1 to TRBJ2-3; 7 nucleotides line up with TRBD2. The CDR3 is 16 residues long. Germline V gives CDR1 SGHRS, CDR2 YFSETQ. After removal of 0 bases from V and 2 bases from J, the junction contained 6 bases not matched to a gene. The DNA for the CDR3 is TGCGCCAGCAGCTTGGAAGGGAGCGGGAACACAGATACGCAGTATTTT. It translates to CASSLEGSGNTDTQYF.

Many counts were recorded for this clonotype. The chain is built from TRBV7-2 and TRBJ2-3; D gene ambiguous. Germline V gives CDR1 SGHTA, CDR2 FQGNSA. The CDR3 has 14 amino acids. Trimming stripped 2 bases from V and 2 bases from J, with 8 bases between. The CDR3 coding sequence is TGTGCCAGCAGCTTATTTGCACCCACAGATACGCAGTATTTT. This sequence encodes CASSLFAPTDTQYF.

The chain is built from TRBV20-1 and TRBJ2-7, with a possible D match to TRBD2 (6 bases). V lost 4 bases and J 1 base, leaving 11 bases between the germline ends. The germline V gene has CDR1 DFQATT and CDR2 SNEGSKA (reference sequence). CDR3 length: 13 amino acids. CDR3 nucleotides: TGCAGTGCTAAACGGGGACTTTCCTACGAGCAGTACTTC. It encodes CSAKRGLSYEQYF.

This clonotype was counted at least ten times. The chain employs TRBV5-1 and TRBJ2-1, with 8 bases that match TRBD2. The CDR3 spans 16 residues. The V gene end was trimmed by 4 bases and the J gene end by 6 bases; junction bases not matched to a gene: 12. Looked up from germline, CDR1 is SGHRS and CDR2 is YFSETQ. CDR3 region: CASSLPTSAALNEQFF. As DNA, the CDR3 is TGCGCCAGCAGCCTGCCGACTAGCGCCGCCCTCAATGAGCAGTTCTTC.